Below, 32 T cell receptor beta chains from the same sample are listed, as sequenced in a study of T cell responses to AZD1222 COVID-19 vaccine. This table comes from immunoSEQ multiplex PCR, and its TCRdb copy is limited to in-frame clones, with some not included. The sample lists more than 70,000 clones; 85% to 90% were seen once. The sample was peripheral blood, taken 28 days after the second AZD1222 dose. The receptors were sampled from an adult who received the AZD1222 COVID-19 vaccine.

This chain connects TRBV12-3 or TRBV12-4 to TRBJ1-5; no clear D. The V and J ends lost 2 bases and 6 bases respectively, with 5 bases between them. There are 12 residues in the CDR3. The CDR3 reads CASSLSGQPQHF. The CDR3 DNA sequence: TGTGCCAGCAGTTTATCGGGTCAGCCCCAGCATTTT.

The rearrangement links TRBV9 to TRBJ1-4, with a possible D match to TRBD1 (6 bases). V was pared by 4 bases and J by 3 bases, with 13 bases between. The CDR3 has 15 residues. The germline V gene has CDR1 SGDLS and CDR2 YYNGEE. CDR3 bases: TGTGCCAGCAGCCTTCAGGGGCTAGCTAATGAAAAACTGTTTTTT. Translating gives CASSLQGLANEKLFF.

The J gene is TRBJ1-1, the V gene TRBV11-2; D is ambiguous. The CDR3 loop spans 16 amino acids. Germline V lookup: CDR1 SGHAT, CDR2 FQNNGV. Between the trimmed V and J ends, which lost 3 bases and 1 base, there was a span of 15 bases. CDR3: CASSLVFRPENTEAFF. CDR3 nucleotides: TGTGCCAGCAGCTTGGTTTTTCGGCCTGAGAACACTGAAGCTTTCTTT.

The chain has TRBV5-1 and TRBJ2-7, with D perhaps matching TRBD1 or TRBD2 (5 bases each). The CDR3 extends over 16 amino acids. Trimming removed 3 bases from V and 3 bases from J, with 19 bases in between. Looked up from germline, CDR1 is SGHRS and CDR2 is YFSETQ. The CDR3 region has the DNA TGCGCCAGCAGCTGGGCACCCGGGACGGTGATCTACGAGCAGTACTTC. The encoded protein is CASSWAPGTVIYEQYF.

This chain connects TRBV9 to TRBJ2-1; D is uncertain. The CDR3 runs to 12 residues. Germline values: CDR1 SGDLS, CDR2 YYNGEE. V lost 1 base, J lost 9 bases, and 8 bases lay in between. CDR3 DNA: TGTGCCAGCAGCGTATACTGGGGTGAGCAGTTCTTC. Translated, it gives CASSVYWGEQFF.

This clone appeared a single time. The chain has TRBV27 and TRBJ1-6, with TRBD1 matching 9 bases. Germline loops: CDR1 MNHEY, CDR2 SMNVEV (reference sequence). The CDR3 is made up of 16 amino acids. V shed 6 bases, J shed 5 bases, and the junction held 8 bases outside the gene matches. CDR3 nucleotide sequence: TGTGCCAGCAGAAACAGGGGGCTGGTTGATAATTCACCCCTCCACTTT. Translation gives CASRNRGLVDNSPLHF.

V and J are TRBV2 and TRBJ1-1; 9 bases match TRBD1. The V gene end was trimmed by 4 bases and the J gene end by 1 base; junction bases not matched to a gene: 1. The germline gives CDR1 SNHLY, CDR2 FYNNEI. CDR3 size: 14 residues. The CDR3 DNA reads as TGTGCCAGCAGTGGGGACAGGGCGAACACTGAAGCTTTCTTT. Amino acid sequence: CASSGDRANTEAFF.

The V and J genes are TRBV6-5 and TRBJ2-5; D not resolved. Germline values: CDR1 MNHEY, CDR2 SVGAGI. V dropped 10 bases and J dropped 5 bases, with 11 bases sitting between them. The CDR3 is made up of 11 amino acids. Here the CDR3 DNA reads TGTGCCACCCGGGCAATGGAGACCCAGTACTTC. Its translation: CATRAMETQYF.

The gene calls are TRBV6-1 and TRBJ1-1, with no clear D. Trimming took 1 base from V and 1 from J, leaving 7 bases between them. Germline values: CDR1 MNHNS, CDR2 SASEGT. This CDR3 contains 14 residues. The CDR3 region has the DNA TGTGCCAGCAGTGAAGAAGTCCAGAACACTGAAGCTTTCTTT. This sequence encodes CASSEEVQNTEAFF.

V is TRBV19 and J is TRBJ1-5, with D unclear. V lost 3 bases, J lost 4 bases, and 10 bases lay in between. The V gene's germline CDR1 is LNHDA and CDR2 SQIVND (reference sequence). The CDR3 totals 14 residues. The CDR3 is CASSMFGQNQPQHF. The CDR3 coding sequence is TGTGCCAGTAGTATGTTTGGGCAGAATCAGCCCCAGCATTTT.

This chain joins TRBV9 and TRBJ1-3; TRBD1 aligns across 8 bases. Germline lookup yields CDR1 SGDLS and CDR2 YYNGEE. After removal of 0 bases from V and 0 bases from J, the junction contained 2 bases not matched to a gene. The CDR3 sequence is 16 residues long. As DNA, the CDR3 is TGTGCCAGCAGCGTAGCTCAGGGGGCCTCTGGAAACACCATATATTTT. Encoded protein: CASSVAQGASGNTIYF. Looking up the rest from reference TRBV9 and TRBJ1-3 gives the full variable domain: DSGVTQTPKHLITATGQRVTLRCSPRSGDLSVYWYQQSLDQGLQFLIQYYNGEERAKGNILERFSAQQFPDLHSELNLSSLELGDSALYFCASSVAQGASGNTIYFGEGSWLTVV.

V is TRBV19 and J is TRBJ1-4; D is possibly TRBD1 (5 bases). CDR1 and CDR2 from the germline V gene are LNHDA and SQIVND (reference sequence). V lost 5 bases, J lost 0 bases, and 10 bases lay in between. The CDR3 runs 15 residues. CDR3 in amino acids: CASSAWTTTNEKLFF. The CDR3 DNA reads as TGTGCCAGTAGTGCCTGGACAACAACTAATGAAAAACTGTTTTTT.

This clone was detected only once. V is TRBV19 and J is TRBJ2-5, with D perhaps TRBD2 (6 bases). The germline V gene has CDR1 LNHDA and CDR2 SQIVND (reference sequence). The CDR3 spans 14 residues. With 2 bases removed from V and 5 bases from J, the gap between germline ends came to 12 bases. The CDR3 DNA follows: TGTGCCAGTAGTATACAGGGCGGAGGGGAGACCCAGTACTTC. The encoded protein is CASSIQGGGETQYF.

The genes are TRBV7-6 and TRBJ2-7, with 9 bases lining up with TRBD1. The CDR3 has 15 amino acids. J gave up 1 base and V 4 bases, and 5 bases lay outside the gene matches. Germline CDR1 and CDR2: SGHVS and FNYEAQ. The CDR3 DNA sequence: TGTGCCAGCAGCTCATCCGGGACAGGGTCCTACGAGCAGTACTTC. It encodes CASSSSGTGSYEQYF.

V gene TRBV7-9 combines with J gene TRBJ1-2; D perhaps matches TRBD1 (5 bases). Trimming took off 1 base at V and 3 bases at J, with 6 bases between the two ends. Per germline, CDR1 SEHNR and CDR2 FQNEAQ (reference sequence). CDR3 length: 13 residues. The CDR3 sequence is CASSLGQYYGYTF. The CDR3 nucleotides are TGTGCCAGCAGCTTAGGACAGTACTATGGCTACACCTTC.

The chain carries TRBV27 and TRBJ2-7; 8 bases match TRBD1. The CDR3 runs 18 residues. The germline V gene has CDR1 MNHEY and CDR2 SMNVEV (reference sequence). J gave up 0 bases and V 5 bases, and 15 bases lay outside the gene matches. CDR3 DNA sequence: TGTGCCAGCAGTAACTTACGCAGGGGGCGCGGGATCTCCTACGAGCAGTACTTC. This sequence encodes CASSNLRRGRGISYEQYF.

The chain couples TRBV20-1 to TRBJ2-3, with TRBD2 matching 12 bases. The junction had 8 bases not matched to a gene; V was cut back by 3 bases and J by 4 bases. CDR1 is DFQATT, CDR2 SNEGSKA, per germline (reference sequence). This CDR3 comprises 16 residues. CDR3 region: CSASLLAGGHADTQYF. Written as DNA, the CDR3 is TGCAGTGCTAGTCTCCTAGCGGGGGGGCATGCAGATACGCAGTATTTT.

The J gene is TRBJ1-1, the V gene TRBV5-1; D not certain. Germline V gene data show CDR1 as SGHRS and CDR2 as YFSETQ. V shed 6 bases and J shed 1 base, with 10 bases lying between them. The CDR3 is 13 amino acids. The CDR3 protein is CASKLDGNTEAFF. The CDR3 DNA reads TGCGCCAGCAAACTCGACGGGAACACTGAAGCTTTCTTT.

The chain joins TRBV29-1 to TRBJ1-1; 7 bases match TRBD1. Germline CDR1 is SQVTM and CDR2 is ANQGSEA. J gave up 1 base and V 3 bases, and 2 bases lay outside the gene matches. There are 13 residues in the CDR3. This CDR3 is CSVEGQSNTEAFF. For the CDR3, the DNA is TGCAGCGTTGAGGGACAGTCGAACACTGAAGCTTTCTTT.

Here the CDR3 reads CASSQVPGEGDYEQYF. In DNA form, the CDR3 reads TGTGCCAGCAGCCAAGTCCCAGGGGAGGGAGACTACGAGCAGTACTTC. The gene calls are TRBV3-1 (or the pseudogene TRBV3-2) and TRBJ2-7, with D perhaps TRBD2 (7 bases). Germline values: CDR1 LGHDT, CDR2 YNNKEL (reference sequence). The V end was cut by 1 base, the J end by 3 bases, with 16 bases between. The CDR3 extends over 16 amino acids.

V is TRBV7-6 and J is TRBJ2-1, with a tentative D call TRBD1 (5 bases). V was clipped by 2 bases and J by 2 bases, with 10 bases between them. The CDR3 sequence is 15 residues long. CDR1 and CDR2 (germline): SGHVS, FNYEAQ. CDR3 amino acids: CASSLITGTYNEQFF. CDR3 nucleotide sequence: TGTGCCAGCAGCTTAATTACAGGCACCTACAATGAGCAGTTCTTC.

The chain is built from TRBV12-3 or TRBV12-4 and TRBJ1-1; D remains ambiguous. The ends were cut back, 6 bases at V and 9 bases at J, with 17 bases in the middle. CDR3 length: 13 residues. In DNA, the CDR3 is TGTGCCAGCAGCCCTTTTACCGGGATAAAAGCTTTCTTT. This sequence encodes CASSPFTGIKAFF.

Many counts were recorded for this clone. The CDR3 DNA follows: TGTGCCAGCAGTACAGGGCCCGGGGAGCTGTTTTTT. As protein: CASSTGPGELFF. This rearrangement joins TRBV7-3 to TRBJ2-2; D may be TRBD1 (6 bases). The CDR3 has 12 amino acids. Trimming cost V 6 bases and J 6 bases, with 8 bases left between them. CDR1 and CDR2 from the germline V gene are SGHTA and FQGTGA.

This chain links TRBV6-5 with TRBJ1-5, with a tentative D call TRBD1 (6 bases). Trimming left V 4 bases short and J 0 bases short, with 13 bases between. CDR3 length: 16 amino acids. Germline V CDR1 and CDR2: MNHEY, SVGAGI. The DNA of the CDR3 is TGTGCCAGCAGTTTCCGGGACACCTATAGCAATCAGCCCCAGCATTTT. It specifies CASSFRDTYSNQPQHF.

This chain connects TRBV27 to TRBJ1-5; 7 bases are a match to TRBD1. The CDR3 consists of 14 residues. Germline V gives CDR1 MNHEY, CDR2 SMNVEV (reference sequence). With V trimmed by 2 bases and J by 6 bases, 4 bases remained unmatched. The CDR3 protein is CASSLRDRIQPQHF. CDR3 coding DNA: TGTGCCAGCAGTTTACGGGACAGAATTCAGCCCCAGCATTTT.

This chain joins TRBV11-2 and TRBJ1-6, with D maybe TRBD1 (6 bases). Germline CDR1 and CDR2: SGHAT and FQNNGV. The CDR3 covers 18 residues. V gave up 1 base and J gave up 4 bases, with 17 bases separating them. The CDR3 region has the DNA TGTGCCAGCAGCTTAGGGGCAGGAGGGGGTGGGTATAATTCACCCCTCCACTTT. Amino acid sequence: CASSLGAGGGGYNSPLHF.

The chain joins TRBV6-5 to TRBJ1-2, with TRBD1 identical over 10 bases. V shed 0 bases, J shed 8 bases, and the junction held 6 bases outside the gene matches. This CDR3 has 15 amino acids. Germline lookup yields CDR1 MNHEY and CDR2 SVGAGI. CDR3 coding DNA: TGTGCCAGCAGTTACTCGTGGGACAGGGGACGAGGCTACACCTTC. It translates to CASSYSWDRGRGYTF.

The sample holds a few counts of this clone. The chain carries TRBV7-9 and TRBJ2-5, with D perhaps TRBD2 (7 bases). Per the germline V gene, CDR1 is SEHNR and CDR2 is FQNEAQ (reference sequence). This CDR3 contains 18 residues. Trimming removed 5 bases at V and 5 bases at J, with 27 bases between. CDR3 DNA sequence: TGTGCCAGCAGCCCCCCGGGGGCGGGGGAGTTGCAGCGGGAGACCCAGTACTTC. This codes for CASSPPGAGELQRETQYF.

The gene calls are TRBV30 and TRBJ1-5, with D unresolved. The CDR3 runs 13 residues. The germline V gene encodes CDR1 GTSNPN and CDR2 SVGIG (reference sequence). Trimming stripped 5 bases from V and 5 bases from J, with 13 bases between. The DNA for the CDR3 is TGTGCCTGGTCCACAGATTTCGATCAGCCCCAGCATTTT. It codes for CAWSTDFDQPQHF.

The V and J genes are TRBV3-1 (or the pseudogene TRBV3-2) and TRBJ2-2; D gene uncertain. V shed 4 bases and J shed 5 bases, with 14 bases lying between them. The CDR3 runs 15 residues. Germline CDR1 reads LGHDT; CDR2 reads YNNKEL (reference sequence). The CDR3 region is CASSPLQVSTGELFF. The CDR3 bases are TGTGCCAGCAGCCCGCTTCAGGTTTCAACCGGGGAGCTGTTTTTT.

This chain connects TRBV2 to TRBJ1-2; 10 bases match TRBD1. The CDR3 loop spans 14 amino acids. The junction had 9 bases not matched to a gene; V was cut back by 10 bases and J by 4 bases. Germline-derived CDR1 and CDR2 are SNHLY and FYNNEI. The CDR3 sequence: CATSRQGARYGYTF. DNA of the CDR3: TGTGCCACCTCCCGACAGGGGGCGCGCTATGGCTACACCTTC.

The V and J genes are TRBV15 and TRBJ2-3; no clear D. The CDR3 length is 16 residues. Trimming took off 4 bases at V and 2 bases at J, with 16 bases between the two ends. Germline values: CDR1 LNHNV, CDR2 YYDKDF (reference sequence). CDR3 nucleotide sequence: TGTGCCACCAGCACCGGTGGACCCACCTACACAGATACGCAGTATTTT. Translated, it gives CATSTGGPTYTDTQYF. Based on the CDR3 plus reference TRBV15 and TRBJ2-3, the full variable domain is DAMVIQNPRYQVTQFGKPVTLSCSQTLNHNVMYWYQQKSSQAPKLLFHYYDKDFNNEADTPDNFQSRRPNTSFCFLDIRSPGLGDTAMYLCATSTGGPTYTDTQYFGPGTRLTVL.